The 29 T cell receptor beta chains below come from one sample, sequenced in a study of blood T cell repertoires in COVID-19. Sequenced by immunoSEQ multiplex PCR; TCRdb stores in-frame clones only, minus some. The data hold about 300,000 clones, with under 90% observed a single time. The sequenced sample was PBMCs or T cells enriched from blood (not recorded which). Receptor source: a woman younger than 30 who had recovered from COVID-19.

The chain carries TRBV9 and TRBJ1-2; D unclear. The CDR3 is 11 residues long. V was cut by 0 bases and J by 12 bases, with 9 bases left in between. Looked up from germline, CDR1 is SGDLS and CDR2 is YYNGEE. For the CDR3, the DNA is TGTGCCAGCAGCGTAGTAGAGAGGAACACCTTC. Residues: CASSVVERNTF. The variable domain in full, completed from reference TRBV9 and TRBJ1-2, reads DSGVTQTPKHLITATGQRVTLRCSPRSGDLSVYWYQQSLDQGLQFLIQYYNGEERAKGNILERFSAQQFPDLHSELNLSSLELGDSALYFCASSVVERNTFGSGTRLTVV.

This chain uses TRBV11-3 with TRBJ2-3, with 10 bases fitting TRBD2. The CDR3 runs 19 residues. The V gene's germline CDR1 is SGHNT and CDR2 YENEEA. V shed 5 bases and J 0 bases; nucleotides not matched to a gene: 14. The CDR3 reads CASSQGGLAEFTSTDTQYF. Written as DNA, the CDR3 is TGTGCCAGCAGCCAAGGAGGACTAGCGGAGTTTACTAGCACAGATACGCAGTATTTT.

This clone was observed many times. The chain uses TRBV29-1 and TRBJ2-3; 8 bases are a match to TRBD1. CDR3 size: 13 residues. V lost 6 bases to trimming and J lost 4 bases; unmatched junction nucleotides: 6. Germline V CDR1 and CDR2: SQVTM, ANQGSEA. The CDR3 loop reads CSVAQGVADTQYF. The CDR3 nucleotides are TGCAGCGTCGCACAGGGGGTGGCAGATACGCAGTATTTT.

The gene calls are TRBV10-3 and TRBJ2-2; TRBD1 agrees at 8 bases. This CDR3 has 17 residues. Trimming removed 2 bases from V and 4 bases from J; junction bases left unmatched: 9. Germline loops: CDR1 ENHRY, CDR2 SYGVKD. CDR3 sequence reads: CAISETGQGGITGELFF. The CDR3 DNA follows: TGTGCCATCAGTGAGACCGGACAGGGAGGAATCACCGGGGAGCTGTTTTTT.

For this clone: Different DNA sequences within this sample yield the same CDR3. The chain uses TRBV3-1 (or the pseudogene TRBV3-2) and TRBJ2-7; tentative D call: TRBD1 (6 bases). The CDR3 is made up of 13 amino acids. V lost 3 bases and J 6 bases, leaving 12 bases between the germline ends. The germline V gene has CDR1 LGHDT and CDR2 YNNKEL (reference sequence). CDR3 sequence: CASSQGTGSEQYF. The DNA of the CDR3 is TGTGCCAGCAGCCAGGGAACAGGGTCCGAGCAGTACTTC.

This rearrangement joins TRBV24-1 to TRBJ1-5, with D maybe TRBD1 (5 bases). Trimming removed 4 bases from V and 6 bases from J, with 15 bases in between. This CDR3 comprises 15 residues. Germline-derived CDR1 and CDR2 are KGHDR and SFDVKD. The CDR3 is CATSDGTGGGQPQHF. CDR3 DNA sequence: TGTGCCACCAGTGACGGGACGGGGGGAGGTCAGCCCCAGCATTTT.

J is TRBJ1-2 and V is TRBV12-3 or TRBV12-4; TRBD1 aligns across 8 bases. The CDR3 runs 13 residues. V shed 5 bases and J 6 bases; nucleotides not matched to a gene: 5. CDR3 residues: CASSLDRVNGYTF. The CDR3 nucleotides read TGTGCCAGCAGTCTGGACAGGGTGAATGGCTACACCTTC.

The rearrangement joins TRBV3-1 (or the pseudogene TRBV3-2) to TRBJ2-1, with 9 positions matching TRBD2. With V trimmed by 6 bases and J by 6 bases, 12 bases remained unmatched. The CDR3 extends over 16 amino acids. CDR1 and CDR2 from the germline V gene are LGHDT and YNNKEL (reference sequence). CDR3 region: CASRVNLAGSINEQFF. The CDR3 nucleotides are TGTGCCAGCAGAGTAAATCTAGCGGGGTCTATCAATGAGCAGTTCTTC.

This chain joins TRBV30 and TRBJ1-3; D is uncertain. Germline CDR1 GTSNPN, CDR2 SVGIG (reference sequence). The ends were cut back, 0 bases at V and 4 bases at J, with 4 bases in the middle. The CDR3 extends over 12 amino acids. The CDR3 DNA sequence: TGTGCCTGGAGTGTCGAGGGAAACACCATATATTTT. Its translation is CAWSVEGNTIYF.

This clone appeared a single time. This chain links TRBV5-1 with TRBJ2-1; weak D call: TRBD1 (6 bases). Trimming removed 4 bases at V and 10 bases at J, with 21 bases between. The CDR3 length is 15 residues. Per germline, CDR1 SGHRS and CDR2 YFSETQ. CDR3 nucleotide sequence: TGCGCCAGCAGCCTTCTCGGCCCCCTGACAGGAGAGCAGTTCTTC. Its translation is CASSLLGPLTGEQFF. Together with reference TRBV5-1 and TRBJ2-1, the CDR3 gives the full variable domain: KAGVTQTPRYLIKTRGQQVTLSCSPISGHRSVSWYQQTPGQGLQFLFEYFSETQRNKGNFPGRFSGRQFSNSRSEMNVSTLELGDSALYLCASSLLGPLTGEQFFGPGTRLTVL.

The chain carries TRBV19 and TRBJ1-5; D call uncertain. The CDR3 runs 16 residues. Per germline, CDR1 LNHDA and CDR2 SQIVND (reference sequence). V was pared by 4 bases and J by 0 bases, with 13 bases between. CDR3 in DNA: TGTGCCAGTAGTAGACTCGGACGGGATAGCAATCAGCCCCAGCATTTT. Translated: CASSRLGRDSNQPQHF.

V usage is TRBV29-1 and J usage is TRBJ2-1, with 10 bases aligning to TRBD2. Germline CDR1 and CDR2: SQVTM and ANQGSEA. The CDR3 is made up of 14 amino acids. Losses at the gene ends were 4 bases for V and 7 bases for J; bases not matched to a gene: 7. The CDR3 DNA reads TGCAGCGTTGTAAGTAGCGGGGGGTTGAATGAGCAGTTCTTC. It yields the protein CSVVSSGGLNEQFF.

V usage is TRBV19 and J usage is TRBJ2-1; D ambiguous. The CDR3 totals 15 residues. Germline loops: CDR1 LNHDA, CDR2 SQIVND (reference sequence). Trimming shortened V by 1 base and J by 7 bases, and 14 bases separated the two germline ends. The DNA of the CDR3 is TGTGCCAGTAGTATAGTAAGGTCGGGTGGGAATGAGCAGTTCTTC. Protein product: CASSIVRSGGNEQFF.

The rearrangement joins TRBV30 to TRBJ2-5; 13 bases are shared with TRBD2. V was pared by 0 bases and J by 3 bases, with 7 bases of the junction left unmatched. This CDR3 spans 17 amino acids. CDR1 is GTSNPN and CDR2 is SVGIG in the germline V gene (reference sequence). This chain's CDR3 is CAWSVRRTSGSEETQYF. The CDR3 bases are TGTGCCTGGAGTGTACGTCGGACTAGCGGGAGTGAAGAGACCCAGTACTTC. Using reference TRBV30 and TRBJ2-5 for the parts outside the CDR3, the full variable domain is SQTIHQWPATLVQPVGSPLSLECTVEGTSNPNLYWYRQAAGRGLQLLFYSVGIGQISSEVPQNLSASRPQDRQFILSSKKLLLSDSGFYLCAWSVRRTSGSEETQYFGPGTRLLVL.

The chain couples TRBV24-1 to TRBJ2-3; TRBD2 matches 9 bases. Unmatched junction bases numbered 6, after V lost 4 bases and J lost 5 bases. From germline, CDR1 is KGHDR and CDR2 SFDVKD. CDR3 length: 15 residues. The CDR3 bases are TGTGCCACCAGTGAACCGGGACTAGCAATAGATACGCAGTATTTT. Residues: CATSEPGLAIDTQYF.

This rearrangement joins TRBV5-1 to TRBJ1-1; 8 nucleotides agree with TRBD1. V dropped 2 bases and J dropped 4; count of bases not matched to a gene: 4. Germline V gives CDR1 SGHRS, CDR2 YFSETQ. CDR3 length: 14 amino acids. DNA for the CDR3: TGCGCCAGCAGCTTCTCAGGGGGCCCCACTGAAGCTTTCTTT. Translation gives CASSFSGGPTEAFF.

Remarks on this clone: Other DNA sequences from this sample encode an identical CDR3 as well. The chain combines TRBV5-1 with TRBJ1-1; D not resolved. The length of the CDR3 is 13 residues. Germline assignment: CDR1 SGHRS and CDR2 YFSETQ. V lost 0 bases, J lost 6 bases, and 9 bases lay in between. CDR3 DNA sequence: TGCGCCAGCAGCTTGGGTAGAGGCGCTGAAGCTTTCTTT. This codes for CASSLGRGAEAFF.

V gene TRBV30 combines with J gene TRBJ1-3; D may be TRBD1 (5 bases). Trimming cost V 1 base and J 4 bases, with 17 bases left between them. Germline V lookup: CDR1 GTSNPN, CDR2 SVGIG (reference sequence). CDR3 length: 16 residues. The CDR3 sequence: CAWSAFEGAVGNTIYF. DNA of the CDR3: TGTGCCTGGAGTGCTTTCGAAGGGGCTGTGGGAAACACCATATATTTT.

The J gene is TRBJ1-2, the V gene TRBV2; 8 bases line up with TRBD1. Per the germline V gene, CDR1 is SNHLY and CDR2 is FYNNEI. The J segment lost 6 bases and the V segment lost 4 bases, leaving 1 base of the junction unmatched. The CDR3 spans 12 residues. This CDR3 reads CASSGTGHGYTF. DNA of the CDR3: TGTGCCAGCAGTGGGACAGGGCATGGCTACACCTTC.

The CDR3 DNA sequence: TGTGCCTGGAGACCGCCAGGGTCGGGTGAAGCTTTCTTT. Protein sequence: CAWRPPGSGEAFF. This chain uses TRBV30 with TRBJ1-1; a weak D match, TRBD1 (5 bases). The germline V and J ends were trimmed by 3 bases and 7 bases, with 15 bases remaining between them. The germline gives CDR1 GTSNPN, CDR2 SVGIG (reference sequence). The CDR3 extends over 13 amino acids.

The chain is built from TRBV15 and TRBJ2-2, with D possibly being TRBD2 (6 bases). Germline assignment: CDR1 LNHNV and CDR2 YYDKDF (reference sequence). The V gene lost 3 bases and the J gene lost 7 bases, with 15 bases spanning the gap. The CDR3 totals 15 residues. In DNA, the CDR3 is TGTGCCACCAGCAGTGGGGGTCTCGGGGGCGGGGAGCTGTTTTTT. Translating gives CATSSGGLGGGELFF.

The genes are TRBV9 and TRBJ1-6; 9 bases fit TRBD1. V was clipped by 2 bases and J by 14 bases; unmatched bases: 8. This CDR3 has 14 residues. Germline values: CDR1 SGDLS, CDR2 YYNGEE. The CDR3 sequence: CASSVGQGVGTLHF. CDR3 DNA sequence: TGTGCCAGCAGCGTGGGACAGGGAGTTGGAACCCTCCACTTT.

This clone occurred once. The V gene is TRBV28, the J gene TRBJ1-2, with unresolved D. This CDR3 region has 13 residues. Germline V gene data show CDR1 as MDHEN and CDR2 as SYDVKM. The ends were cut back, 4 bases at V and 1 base at J, with 7 bases in the middle. CDR3: CASSYSINYGYTF. The CDR3 nucleotides read TGTGCCAGCAGTTACAGCATTAACTATGGCTACACCTTC.

This sequence joins TRBV6-5 and TRBJ1-1, with D possibly TRBD1 on 6 matching bases. This CDR3 contains 15 residues. Trimming took 4 bases from V and 3 from J, leaving 15 bases between them. Germline CDR1 MNHEY, CDR2 SVGAGI. CDR3 region: CASSSPGEGDTEAFF. Written as DNA, the CDR3 is TGTGCCAGCAGTTCCCCAGGGGAAGGGGACACTGAAGCTTTCTTT.

CDR3: CASSSTPDTEAFF. CDR3 coding DNA: TGTGCCAGCAGCTCGACACCCGACACTGAAGCTTTCTTT. The chain recombines TRBV5-4 with TRBJ1-1; unclear D gene. V shed 3 bases and J shed 3 bases, with 9 bases lying between them. Germline CDR1 SGHNT, CDR2 YYREEE (reference sequence). The CDR3 contains 13 residues. The variable domain in full, completed from reference TRBV5-4 and TRBJ1-1, reads ETGVTQSPTHLIKTRGQQVTLRCSSQSGHNTVSWYQQALGQGPQFIFQYYREEENGRGNFPPRFSGLQFPNYSSELNVNALELDDSALYLCASSSTPDTEAFFGQGTRLTVV.

The V and J genes are TRBV28 and TRBJ2-1, with D possibly TRBD1 on 6 matching bases. CDR1 is MDHEN and CDR2 is SYDVKM in the germline V gene. V lost 4 bases and J lost 8, with 24 bases in between. The CDR3 has 17 residues. CDR3 in amino acids: CASSSGAWGQRRHEQFF. For the CDR3, the DNA is TGTGCCAGCAGTTCCGGAGCTTGGGGGCAGCGACGGCATGAGCAGTTCTTC.

This clone is a singleton in its sample. J is TRBJ2-7 and V is TRBV7-8; TRBD2 matches 9 bases. The CDR3 loop spans 16 amino acids. V lost 1 base to trimming and J lost 2 bases; unmatched junction nucleotides: 6. Germline V CDR1 and CDR2: SGHVS, FQNEAQ. The CDR3 is CASSLGSAGGPYEQYF. CDR3 nucleotides: TGTGCCAGCAGCTTAGGATCTGCGGGAGGGCCCTACGAGCAGTACTTC.

The chain combines TRBV9 with TRBJ2-2; D uncertain. Germline V gives CDR1 SGDLS, CDR2 YYNGEE. The CDR3 is 15 residues long. V lost 0 bases and J 0 bases, leaving 6 bases between the germline ends. The CDR3 loop reads CASSVVTANTGELFF. In DNA form, the CDR3 reads TGTGCCAGCAGCGTAGTAACAGCGAACACCGGGGAGCTGTTTTTT.

This clone came up once. This CDR3 reads CASSLMRDYEQYF. For the CDR3, the DNA is TGCGCCAGCAGCTTGATGAGGGATTACGAGCAGTACTTC. The chain carries TRBV5-1 and TRBJ2-7; D possibly corresponds to TRBD2 (5 bases). The CDR3 extends over 13 amino acids. The germline V gene has CDR1 SGHRS and CDR2 YFSETQ. Trimming removed 1 base at V and 4 bases at J, with 9 bases between.